The 18 T cell receptor beta chains below come from one sample, sequenced in a study of blood T cell repertoires in COVID-19 (dated by TCRdb to the early 2020s). The library came from the immunoSEQ multiplex PCR assay. In TCRdb, the immuneACCESS table is reduced to in-frame sequences with V and J assigned. These tables do not hold every clone; where another copy was compared, an unresolved V gene accounts for under half, and the others remain unexplained. The sample has more than 90,000 clones on record, approximately 87% of them singletons. Approximately 7.9% of the sample lies in the top ten. The sample was peripheral blood. All receptors come from a man aged 70-80 years who had recovered from COVID-19.

This clone has a single count. The chain recombines TRBV4-1 with TRBJ2-5; perhaps TRBD2 as D (6 bases). V was cut by 3 bases and J by 7 bases, with 9 bases left in between. CDR1 is MGHRA, CDR2 YSYEKL, per germline. The CDR3 totals 12 residues. The CDR3 DNA reads as TGCGCCAGCAGCCATATGGGGGGGACCCAGTACTTC. It encodes CASSHMGGTQYF.

The chain has TRBV5-1 and TRBJ2-3, with 8 positions matching TRBD2. Germline CDR1 SGHRS, CDR2 YFSETQ. Losses at the gene ends were 4 bases for V and 1 base for J; bases not matched to a gene: 2. This CDR3 is built from 14 residues. CDR3 DNA: TGCGCCAGCAGCACAGCGGGGGGCACAGATACGCAGTATTTT. It yields the protein CASSTAGGTDTQYF.

This clone was seen a single time. The chain employs TRBV2 and TRBJ1-6; 7 bases align to TRBD1. The CDR3 runs to 14 residues. V dropped 4 bases and J dropped 10; count of bases not matched to a gene: 7. Per the germline V gene, CDR1 is SNHLY and CDR2 is FYNNEI. The CDR3: CASSVRQGNSPLHF. The CDR3 DNA reads TGTGCCAGCAGTGTTCGACAGGGTAACTCACCCCTCCACTTT.

The chain combines TRBV7-2 with TRBJ2-5; maybe TRBD2 (6 bases). CDR3 length: 15 residues. The V gene's germline CDR1 is SGHTA and CDR2 FQGNSA. Trimming shortened V by 2 bases and J by 3 bases, and 13 bases separated the two germline ends. The CDR3 protein is CASSLLYGSEETQYF. The CDR3 DNA is TGTGCCAGCAGCTTATTGTACGGGAGCGAAGAGACCCAGTACTTC.

This clone has a single count. This sequence joins TRBV12-3 or TRBV12-4 and TRBJ2-3; D perhaps matches TRBD2 (7 bases). V lost 10 bases to trimming and J lost 5 bases, with 16 bases between them. The CDR3 is 13 residues long. The CDR3 spells CAIRGAGLDTQYF. DNA for the CDR3: TGTGCCATCCGGGGGGCGGGGCTAGATACGCAGTATTTT.

This chain joins TRBV7-3 and TRBJ1-2; D gene ambiguous. Germline CDR1 reads SGHTA; CDR2 reads FQGTGA. The V end lost 5 bases, the J end lost 8 bases, and 15 bases lay between the germline ends. The CDR3 has 13 amino acids. DNA of the CDR3: TGTGCCAGCAGCCCCCGTAGGTTCGGGGGCTACACCTTC. This sequence encodes CASSPRRFGGYTF.

This clone came up once. The CDR3 protein is CAISGASGGSFYNEQFF. CDR3 in DNA: TGTGCCATCAGTGGCGCTAGCGGGGGGAGTTTTTACAATGAGCAGTTCTTC. The chain uses TRBV10-3 and TRBJ2-1; 11 bases match TRBD2. V lost 4 bases, J lost 4 bases, and 9 bases stayed unmatched. This CDR3 spans 17 amino acids. Germline V gene lookup returns CDR1 ENHRY and CDR2 SYGVKD.

In DNA, the CDR3 is TGTGCCAGCAGTACGGACAGGGAACGCTACACCTTC. Its protein is CASSTDRERYTF. The chain couples TRBV28 to TRBJ1-2; 8 nucleotides agree with TRBD1. The V gene's germline CDR1 is MDHEN and CDR2 SYDVKM. J was trimmed by 9 bases and V by 5 bases; bases with no gene match: 5. The CDR3 has 12 amino acids.

This chain links TRBV24-1 with TRBJ2-4; TRBD2 matches 10 bases. The CDR3 sequence is 15 residues long. J lost 6 bases, V lost 2 bases, and 3 bases had no gene match. Germline lookup yields CDR1 KGHDR and CDR2 SFDVKD. CDR3 DNA: TGTGCCACCAGTGATTCCCGGACTAGCGGAAACATTCAGTACTTC. This gives the protein CATSDSRTSGNIQYF.

The chain is built from TRBV7-3 and TRBJ2-7; weak D call: TRBD1 (6 bases). V lost 2 bases and J 12 bases, leaving 17 bases between the germline ends. The CDR3 contains 13 residues. Germline CDR1 reads SGHTA; CDR2 reads FQGTGA. The CDR3 DNA sequence: TGTGCCAGCAGCTTAGTCGTAGGGGGAAGGGGGTACTTC. Protein product: CASSLVVGGRGYF.

J is TRBJ2-1 and V is TRBV9; 11 positions agree with TRBD2. After removal of 5 bases from V and 5 bases from J, the junction contained 6 bases not matched to a gene. Germline V gives CDR1 SGDLS, CDR2 YYNGEE. The CDR3 consists of 15 residues. This CDR3 reads CASSSTSGINNEQFF. The CDR3 bases are TGTGCCAGCAGTTCGACTAGCGGGATAAACAATGAGCAGTTCTTC.

The genes are TRBV7-9 and TRBJ2-1; 9 nucleotides match TRBD2. J lost 8 bases, V lost 5 bases, and 7 bases had no gene match. CDR1 and CDR2 (germline): SEHNR, FQNEAQ (reference sequence). This CDR3 has 14 residues. The CDR3 bases are TGTGCCAGCAGCATCCGGACTAGCGAGGATGAGCAGTTCTTC. Protein sequence: CASSIRTSEDEQFF. Full variable domain (outside the CDR3, taken from reference TRBV7-9 and TRBJ2-1): DTGVSQNPRHKITKRGQNVTFRCDPISEHNRLYWYRQTLGQGPEFLTYFQNEAQLEKSRLLSDRFSAERPKGSFSTLEIQRTEQGDSAMYLCASSIRTSEDEQFFGPGTRLTVL.

This CDR3 is CASTVGRSYEQYF. As DNA, the CDR3 is TGTGCCAGCACTGTCGGGAGATCCTACGAGCAGTACTTC. The gene calls are TRBV28 and TRBJ2-7; D might be TRBD2 (6 bases). The V gene lost 7 bases and the J gene lost 1 base, with 11 bases spanning the gap. Germline V gives CDR1 MDHEN, CDR2 SYDVKM. This CDR3 has 13 residues.

The table lists this clone with a few counts. This chain joins TRBV29-1 and TRBJ1-1, with D unclear. The germline V gene encodes CDR1 SQVTM and CDR2 ANQGSEA. The CDR3 has 14 amino acids. V was cut by 1 base and J by 3 bases, with 12 bases left in between. The CDR3 DNA reads as TGCAGCGTTGAAGCCCTCCCCGGGGACACTGAAGCTTTCTTT. Its protein product is CSVEALPGDTEAFF.

The rearrangement joins TRBV30 to TRBJ2-7; no definite D call. Trimming took off 4 bases at V and 3 bases at J, with 7 bases between the two ends. The CDR3 consists of 11 residues. Germline CDR1 and CDR2: GTSNPN and SVGIG (reference sequence). The CDR3: CAWTQIYEQYF. CDR3 nucleotide sequence: TGTGCCTGGACCCAAATCTACGAGCAGTACTTC.

The gene calls are TRBV5-4 and TRBJ1-1; TRBD1 might be the D (6 bases). The CDR3 spans 15 residues. Germline-derived CDR1 and CDR2 are SGHNT and YYREEE (reference sequence). The V end lost 1 base, the J end lost 0 bases, and 10 bases lay between the germline ends. CDR3 in DNA: TGTGCCAGCAGCTTGTTTGGACAGATGAACACTGAAGCTTTCTTT. Translation: CASSLFGQMNTEAFF.

The J gene is TRBJ1-1, the V gene TRBV5-1; D perhaps matches TRBD1 (6 bases). Trimming pared 4 bases from V and 1 base from J, leaving 8 bases between. Germline V lookup: CDR1 SGHRS, CDR2 YFSETQ. This CDR3 contains 13 residues. The CDR3, as DNA: TGCGCCAGCAGCGGGGGCTCGAACACTGAAGCTTTCTTT. Amino acids: CASSGGSNTEAFF.

Here the CDR3 reads CAWSAGDRANTEAFF. The CDR3 region has the DNA TGTGCCTGGAGTGCTGGGGACAGGGCGAACACTGAAGCTTTCTTT. The rearrangement joins TRBV30 to TRBJ1-1; 9 positions match TRBD1. V lost 1 base, J lost 1 base, and 4 bases stayed unmatched. Germline loops: CDR1 GTSNPN, CDR2 SVGIG (reference sequence). There are 15 residues in the CDR3.